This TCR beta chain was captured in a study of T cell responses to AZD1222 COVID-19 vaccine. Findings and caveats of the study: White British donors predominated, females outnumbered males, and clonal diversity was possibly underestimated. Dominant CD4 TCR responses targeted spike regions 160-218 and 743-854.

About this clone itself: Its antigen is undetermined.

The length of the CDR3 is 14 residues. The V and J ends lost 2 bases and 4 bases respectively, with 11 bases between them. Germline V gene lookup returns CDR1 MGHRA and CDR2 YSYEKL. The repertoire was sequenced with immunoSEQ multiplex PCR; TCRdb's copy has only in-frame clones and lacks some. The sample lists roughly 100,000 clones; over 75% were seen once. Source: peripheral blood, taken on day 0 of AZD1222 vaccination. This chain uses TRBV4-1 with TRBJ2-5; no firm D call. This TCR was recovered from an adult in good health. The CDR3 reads CASSQSGSTETQYF. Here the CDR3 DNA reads TGCGCCAGCAGCCAATCGGGCAGCACAGAGACCCAGTACTTC.